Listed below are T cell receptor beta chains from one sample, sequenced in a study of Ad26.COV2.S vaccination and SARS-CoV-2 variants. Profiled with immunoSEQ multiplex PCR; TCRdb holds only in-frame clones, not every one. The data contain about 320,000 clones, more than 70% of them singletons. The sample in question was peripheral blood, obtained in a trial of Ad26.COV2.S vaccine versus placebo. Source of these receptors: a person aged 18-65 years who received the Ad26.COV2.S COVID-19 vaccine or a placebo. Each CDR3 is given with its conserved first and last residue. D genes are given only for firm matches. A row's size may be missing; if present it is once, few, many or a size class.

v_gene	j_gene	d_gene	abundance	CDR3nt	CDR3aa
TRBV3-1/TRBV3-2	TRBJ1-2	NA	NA	TGTGCCAGCAGTCAGAATGATCTTGCTAACTATGGCTACACCTTC	CASSQNDLANYGYTF
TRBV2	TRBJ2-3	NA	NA	TGTGCCAGCAGTGATTACTCAGGGACCGTAGGCACAGATACGCAGTATTTT	CASSDYSGTVGTDTQYF
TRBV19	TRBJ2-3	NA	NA	TGTGCCAGTAGTACCCGTATCCGACTAGGCACAGATACGCAGTATTTT	CASSTRIRLGTDTQYF
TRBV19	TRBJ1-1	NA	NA	TGTGCCAGTAGTATAGATCAACGGAACACTGAAGCTTTCTTT	CASSIDQRNTEAFF
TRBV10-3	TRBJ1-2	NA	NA	TGTGCCATCAGTGAGTCTGGGCAGGGCTATGGCTACACCTTC	CAISESGQGYGYTF
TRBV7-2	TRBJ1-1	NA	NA	TGTGCCAGCAGCCCTAGCCAGGGGAGGGTCGCTTTCTTT	CASSPSQGRVAFF
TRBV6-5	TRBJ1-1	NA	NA	TGTGCCAGCAGTCCACTGCCCGGGTTTACTGAAGCTTTCTTT	CASSPLPGFTEAFF
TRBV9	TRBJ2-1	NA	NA	TGTGCCAGCAGCGTAGCTGGGAGATTCTTCCACAATGAGCAGTTCTTC	CASSVAGRFFHNEQFF
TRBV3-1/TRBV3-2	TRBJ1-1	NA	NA	TGTGCCAGCAGCTCCCACAGGGTGGGGAACACTGAAGCTTTCTTT	CASSSHRVGNTEAFF
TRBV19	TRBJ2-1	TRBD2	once	TGTGCCAGTAGTCCCACTAGCGGCTCCTACAATGAGCAGTTCTTC	CASSPTSGSYNEQFF
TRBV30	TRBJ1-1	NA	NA	TGTGCCTGGGCGATGACTGAAGCTTTCTTT	CAWAMTEAFF
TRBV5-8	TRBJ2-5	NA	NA	TGTGCCAGCAGCTTGGGTAAGAGGGCCTCAACGCGAGAGACCCAGTACTTC	CASSLGKRASTRETQYF
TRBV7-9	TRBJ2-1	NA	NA	TGTGCCAGCAGCTTAACTACAGGGCCCAATGAGCAGTTCTTC	CASSLTTGPNEQFF
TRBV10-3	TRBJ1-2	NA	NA	TGTGCCATCAGTGAACAGGGCCTTGACTATGGCTACACCTTC	CAISEQGLDYGYTF
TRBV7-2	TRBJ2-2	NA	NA	TGTGCCAGCAGCTTTCGCGGGTCAAAGAACACCGGGGAGCTGTTTTTT	CASSFRGSKNTGELFF
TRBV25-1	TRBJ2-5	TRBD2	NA	TGTGCCAGCACCTCCTCTAGCGGGGCCCAGGGGACCCAGTACTTC	CASTSSSGAQGTQYF
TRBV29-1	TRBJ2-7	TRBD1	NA	TGCAGCGTGAGGGGACAGGACGGACCCACTGACGAGCAGTACTTC	CSVRGQDGPTDEQYF
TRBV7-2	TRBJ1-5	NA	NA	TGTGCCAGCAGCTTAAAGGGTCGGTGGACAGAGGATTATCAGCCCCAGCATTTT	CASSLKGRWTEDYQPQHF